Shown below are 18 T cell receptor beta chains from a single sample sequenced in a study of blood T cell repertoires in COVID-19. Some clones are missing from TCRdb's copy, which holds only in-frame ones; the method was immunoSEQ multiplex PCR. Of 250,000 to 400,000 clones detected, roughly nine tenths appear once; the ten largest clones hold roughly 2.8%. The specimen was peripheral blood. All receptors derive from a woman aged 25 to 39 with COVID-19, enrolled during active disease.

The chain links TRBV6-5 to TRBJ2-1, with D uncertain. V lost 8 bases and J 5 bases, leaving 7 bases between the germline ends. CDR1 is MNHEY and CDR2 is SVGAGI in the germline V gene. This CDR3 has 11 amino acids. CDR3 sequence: CASARNNEQFF. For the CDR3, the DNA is TGTGCCAGCGCTAGGAACAATGAGCAGTTCTTC.

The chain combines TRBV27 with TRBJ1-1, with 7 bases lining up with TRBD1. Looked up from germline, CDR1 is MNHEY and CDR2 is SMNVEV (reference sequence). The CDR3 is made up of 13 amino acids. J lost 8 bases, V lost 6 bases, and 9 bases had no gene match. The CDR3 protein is CASRRDSFTEAFF. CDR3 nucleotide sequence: TGTGCCAGCAGACGGGACAGTTTCACGGAAGCTTTCTTT.

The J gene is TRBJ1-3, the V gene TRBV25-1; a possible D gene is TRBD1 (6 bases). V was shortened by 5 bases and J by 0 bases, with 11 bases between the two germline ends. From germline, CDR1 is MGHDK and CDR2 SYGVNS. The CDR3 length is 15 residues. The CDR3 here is CASSTGLNSGNTIYF. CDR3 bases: TGTGCCAGCAGTACAGGGCTAAACTCTGGAAACACCATATATTTT.

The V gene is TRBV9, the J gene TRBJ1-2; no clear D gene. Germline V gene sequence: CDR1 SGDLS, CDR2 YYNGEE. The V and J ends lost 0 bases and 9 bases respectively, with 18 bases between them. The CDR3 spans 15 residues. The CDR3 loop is CASSVEAGSLPRYTF. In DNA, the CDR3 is TGTGCCAGCAGCGTAGAGGCGGGCTCCTTACCACGCTACACCTTC.

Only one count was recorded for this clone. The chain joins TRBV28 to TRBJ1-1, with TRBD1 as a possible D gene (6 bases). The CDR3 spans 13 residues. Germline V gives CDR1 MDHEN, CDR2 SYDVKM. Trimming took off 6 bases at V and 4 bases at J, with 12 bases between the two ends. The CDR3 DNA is TGTGCCAGCAGCCTACAGGGATCCACTGAAGCTTTCTTT. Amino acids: CASSLQGSTEAFF.

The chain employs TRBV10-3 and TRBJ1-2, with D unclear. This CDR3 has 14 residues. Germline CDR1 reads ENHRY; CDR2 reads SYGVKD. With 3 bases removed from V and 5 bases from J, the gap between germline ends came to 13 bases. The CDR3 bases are TGTGCCATCAGTGATAAGGGAGGAAGTTATGGCTACACCTTC. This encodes CAISDKGGSYGYTF.

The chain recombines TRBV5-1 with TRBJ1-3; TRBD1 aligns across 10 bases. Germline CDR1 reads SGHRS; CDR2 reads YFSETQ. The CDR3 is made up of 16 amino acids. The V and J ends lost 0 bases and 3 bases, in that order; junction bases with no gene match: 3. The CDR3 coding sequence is TGCGCCAGCAGCTTGGTGGGGACAGGGGATGGAAACACCATATATTTT. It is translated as CASSLVGTGDGNTIYF.

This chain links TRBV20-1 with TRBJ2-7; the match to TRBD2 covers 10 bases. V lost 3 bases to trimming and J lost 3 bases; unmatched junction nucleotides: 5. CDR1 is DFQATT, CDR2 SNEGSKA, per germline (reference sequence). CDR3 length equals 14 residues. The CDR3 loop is CSASKPSGSYEQYF. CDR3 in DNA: TGCAGTGCTAGTAAGCCTAGCGGGAGCTACGAGCAGTACTTC.

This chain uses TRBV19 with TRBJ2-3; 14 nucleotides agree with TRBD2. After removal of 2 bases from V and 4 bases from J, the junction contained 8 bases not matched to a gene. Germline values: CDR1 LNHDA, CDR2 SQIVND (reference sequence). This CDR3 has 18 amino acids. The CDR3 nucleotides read TGTGCCAGTAGTATATCGGGACTAGCGGGAGTATGGGCAGATACGCAGTATTTT. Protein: CASSISGLAGVWADTQYF.

For the CDR3, the DNA is TGTGCCAGCAGTGAATTTGGACAAGGTGGCTACACCTTC. It yields the protein CASSEFGQGGYTF. The rearrangement uses TRBV25-1 and TRBJ1-2; TRBD1 might be the D (5 bases). V shed 1 base and J shed 7 bases, with 10 bases lying between them. The length of the CDR3 is 13 residues. Germline V gene lookup returns CDR1 MGHDK and CDR2 SYGVNS.

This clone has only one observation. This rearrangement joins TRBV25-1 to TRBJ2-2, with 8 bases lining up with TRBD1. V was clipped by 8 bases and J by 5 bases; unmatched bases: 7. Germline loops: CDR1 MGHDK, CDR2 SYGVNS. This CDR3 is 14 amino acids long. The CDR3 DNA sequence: TGTGCCAGCTTGCCCAGGGGGCAGACCGGGGAGCTGTTTTTT. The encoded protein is CASLPRGQTGELFF.

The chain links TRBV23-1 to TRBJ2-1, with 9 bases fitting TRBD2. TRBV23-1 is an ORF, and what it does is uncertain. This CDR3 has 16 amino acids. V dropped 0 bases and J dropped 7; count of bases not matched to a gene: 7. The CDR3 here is CASSQSLASGINEQFF. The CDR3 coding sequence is TGCGCCAGCAGTCAATCACTGGCTAGCGGGATTAATGAGCAGTTCTTC.

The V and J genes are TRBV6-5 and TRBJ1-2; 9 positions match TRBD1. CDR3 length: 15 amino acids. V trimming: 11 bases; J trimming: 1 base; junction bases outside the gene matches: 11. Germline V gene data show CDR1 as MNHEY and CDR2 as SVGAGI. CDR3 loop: CAGVPGQGLNYGYTF. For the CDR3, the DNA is TGTGCCGGCGTCCCGGGACAGGGACTTAACTATGGCTACACCTTC.

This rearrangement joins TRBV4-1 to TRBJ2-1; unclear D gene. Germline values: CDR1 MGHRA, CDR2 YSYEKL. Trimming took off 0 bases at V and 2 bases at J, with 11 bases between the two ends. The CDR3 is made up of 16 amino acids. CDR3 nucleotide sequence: TGCGCCAGCAGCCAAGATCCCCCCTCTCCCTACAATGAGCAGTTCTTC. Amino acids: CASSQDPPSPYNEQFF.

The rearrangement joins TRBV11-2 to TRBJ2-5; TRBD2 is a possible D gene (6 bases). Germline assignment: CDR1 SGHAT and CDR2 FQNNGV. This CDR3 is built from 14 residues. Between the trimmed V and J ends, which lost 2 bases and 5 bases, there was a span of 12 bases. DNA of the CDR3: TGTGCCAGCAGCTTAATCCGGGGAGGCGAGACCCAGTACTTC. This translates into CASSLIRGGETQYF.

The CDR3 loop reads CASSPMTGGYNEQFF. CDR3 bases: TGTGCCAGCAGTCCGATGACAGGGGGATACAATGAGCAGTTCTTC. This chain links TRBV28 with TRBJ2-1, with 9 bases that match TRBD1. This CDR3 comprises 15 residues. CDR1 and CDR2 from the germline V gene are MDHEN and SYDVKM. After removal of 5 bases from V and 4 bases from J, the junction contained 6 bases not matched to a gene.

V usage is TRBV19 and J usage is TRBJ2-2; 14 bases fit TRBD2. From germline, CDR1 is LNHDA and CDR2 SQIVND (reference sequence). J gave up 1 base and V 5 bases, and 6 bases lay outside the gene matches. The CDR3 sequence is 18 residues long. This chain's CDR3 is CASSPLTSGRENTGELFF. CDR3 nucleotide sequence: TGTGCCAGTAGTCCTTTGACTAGCGGGAGGGAGAACACCGGGGAGCTGTTTTTT.

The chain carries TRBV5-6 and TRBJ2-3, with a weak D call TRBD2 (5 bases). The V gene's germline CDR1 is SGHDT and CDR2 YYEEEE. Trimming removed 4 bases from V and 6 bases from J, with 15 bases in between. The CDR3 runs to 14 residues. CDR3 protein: CASSPQRTADTQYF. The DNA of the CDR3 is TGTGCCAGCAGCCCCCAGCGGACCGCGGATACGCAGTATTTT.